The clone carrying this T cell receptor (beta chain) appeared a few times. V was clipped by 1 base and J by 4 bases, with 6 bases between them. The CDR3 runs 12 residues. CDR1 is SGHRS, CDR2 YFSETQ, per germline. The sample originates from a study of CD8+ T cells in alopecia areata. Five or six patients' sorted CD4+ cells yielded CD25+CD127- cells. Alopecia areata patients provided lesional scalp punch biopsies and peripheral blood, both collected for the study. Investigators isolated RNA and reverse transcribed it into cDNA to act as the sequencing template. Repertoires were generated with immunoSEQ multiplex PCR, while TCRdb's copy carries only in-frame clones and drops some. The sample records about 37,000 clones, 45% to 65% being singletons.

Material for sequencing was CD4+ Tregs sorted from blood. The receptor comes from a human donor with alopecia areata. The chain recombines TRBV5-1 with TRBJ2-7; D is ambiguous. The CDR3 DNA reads TGCGCCAGCAGCTTGCAAGGATACGAGCAGTACTTC. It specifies CASSLQGYEQYF.